The 24 T cell receptor beta chains given below trace back to one sample, sequenced in a study of cytotoxic CD8 clonotypes in ibrutinib-treated CLL. Only in-frame clones appear in the TCRdb table, and some are missing; sequencing was by immunoSEQ multiplex PCR. The sample has more than 50,000 clones, approximately 57% seen once. Sequencing was performed on PBMCs, taken after 12 months of ibrutinib treatment. All receptors derive from a human donor with chronic lymphocytic leukemia.

The rearrangement joins TRBV6-1 to TRBJ2-2; D gene unclear. Deletions cut 8 bases from V and 3 bases from J, with 13 bases between. The CDR3 has 14 amino acids. Looked up from germline, CDR1 is MNHNS and CDR2 is SASEGT. This CDR3 reads CASVSGQYTGELFF. CDR3 nucleotide sequence: TGTGCCAGCGTTAGTGGCCAATACACCGGGGAGCTGTTTTTT.

This chain uses TRBV6-1 with TRBJ2-1, with unresolved D. Trimming removed 2 bases at V and 4 bases at J, with 3 bases between. The V gene's germline CDR1 is MNHNS and CDR2 SASEGT. This CDR3 comprises 12 residues. The CDR3 DNA is TGTGCCAGCAGTGAATATTACAATGAGCAGTTCTTC. Its protein product is CASSEYYNEQFF.

CDR3 coding DNA: TGTGCCTGGAGTACCAGTAGGGGTGAGCAGTTCTTC. This codes for CAWSTSRGEQFF. This chain links TRBV30 with TRBJ2-1, with a weak D call TRBD1 (5 bases). The CDR3 spans 12 residues. V dropped 2 bases and J dropped 9 bases, with 11 bases sitting between them. The V gene's germline CDR1 is GTSNPN and CDR2 SVGIG (reference sequence).

The J gene is TRBJ2-3, the V gene TRBV6-6, with D possibly TRBD2 on 5 matching bases. This CDR3 spans 14 amino acids. The V end lost 6 bases, the J end lost 1 base, and 11 bases lay between the germline ends. CDR1 and CDR2 from the germline V gene are MNHNY and SVGAGI (reference sequence). CDR3 in amino acids: CASRSGAGTDTQYF. The CDR3, as DNA: TGTGCCAGCAGAAGCGGAGCGGGCACAGATACGCAGTATTTT.

V is TRBV6-5 and J is TRBJ1-5; no reliable D call. Germline CDR1 and CDR2: MNHEY and SVGAGI. The V end lost 0 bases, the J end lost 4 bases, and 7 bases lay between the germline ends. The CDR3 totals 14 residues. The CDR3 here is CASSYSSGNQPQHF. The CDR3 DNA sequence: TGTGCCAGCAGTTACTCGTCGGGAAATCAGCCCCAGCATTTT.

This clone was observed at least ten times. The CDR3 loop reads CASSFRVYQPQHF. Here the CDR3 DNA reads TGTGCCAGCAGTTTCAGGGTCTATCAGCCCCAGCATTTT. The chain recombines TRBV27 with TRBJ1-5; possibly TRBD1 for D (5 bases). Trimming took off 3 bases at V and 5 bases at J, with 8 bases between the two ends. The germline gives CDR1 MNHEY, CDR2 SMNVEV (reference sequence). CDR3 length: 13 amino acids.

J is TRBJ1-5 and V is TRBV19; 10 bases align to TRBD1. Per germline, CDR1 LNHDA and CDR2 SQIVND (reference sequence). With 6 bases clipped from V and 7 bases from J, the junction kept 9 bases outside the gene matches. The CDR3 runs 15 residues. The CDR3 coding sequence is TGTGCCAGTAGAAGCGGGACAGGGGAAGGGCAGCCCCAGCATTTT. This codes for CASRSGTGEGQPQHF.

The chain links TRBV28 to TRBJ2-7; either TRBD1 or TRBD2 may fit D (7 bases each). The CDR3 has 15 amino acids. Trimming took off 6 bases at V and 0 bases at J, with 15 bases between the two ends. CDR1 and CDR2 (germline): MDHEN, SYDVKM. The DNA for the CDR3 is TGTGCCAGCAGAACCCAGGGGGGGAGCTCCTACGAGCAGTACTTC. Translating gives CASRTQGGSSYEQYF.

The rearrangement links TRBV29-1 to TRBJ1-5; D ambiguous. In germline, CDR1 is SQVTM, CDR2 ANQGSEA. The CDR3 consists of 13 residues. V lost 0 bases and J lost 4, with 7 bases in between. CDR3: CSVEDQPNQPQHF. As DNA, the CDR3 is TGCAGCGTTGAAGACCAGCCTAATCAGCCCCAGCATTTT. Using reference TRBV29-1 and TRBJ1-5 for the parts outside the CDR3, the full variable domain is SAVISQKPSRDICQRGTSLTIQCQVDSQVTMMFWYRQQPGQSLTLIATANQGSEATYESGFVIDKFPISRPNLTFSTLTVSNMSPEDSSIYLCSVEDQPNQPQHFGDGTRLSIL.

The rearrangement links TRBV18 to TRBJ2-7, with a tentative D call TRBD2 (6 bases). This CDR3 has 13 amino acids. CDR1 is KGHSH, CDR2 LQKENI, per germline. The V and J ends lost 6 bases and 5 bases respectively, with 14 bases between them. CDR3 residues: CASSSEGKDEQYV. The CDR3 nucleotides are TGTGCCAGCTCCTCGGAGGGTAAAGACGAGCAGTACGTC.

The gene calls are TRBV2 and TRBJ2-1; 14 nucleotides line up with TRBD2. This CDR3 is built from 18 residues. Germline V gives CDR1 SNHLY, CDR2 FYNNEI. J gave up 0 bases and V 6 bases, and 7 bases lay outside the gene matches. CDR3 amino acids: CASRRLAGGPGSYNEQFF. In DNA form, the CDR3 reads TGTGCCAGCAGGCGACTAGCGGGGGGGCCCGGCTCCTACAATGAGCAGTTCTTC.

This sequence joins TRBV9 and TRBJ2-1; TRBD1 agrees at 9 bases. The germline V gene encodes CDR1 SGDLS and CDR2 YYNGEE. The junction had 2 bases not matched to a gene; V was cut back by 2 bases and J by 2 bases. The CDR3 totals 15 residues. CDR3 amino acids: CASSVRQGAYNEQFF. CDR3 nucleotide sequence: TGTGCCAGCAGCGTCCGACAGGGGGCCTACAATGAGCAGTTCTTC.

V and J are TRBV29-1 and TRBJ1-2; D unclear. Trimming left V 3 bases short and J 4 bases short, with 6 bases between. Germline V gives CDR1 SQVTM, CDR2 ANQGSEA. The CDR3 has 11 amino acids. The CDR3 loop is CSVERTYGYTF. The CDR3 DNA follows: TGCAGCGTTGAGAGAACCTATGGCTACACCTTC.

The CDR3 DNA reads TGTGCCAGTCGAAACGGGGGGGCCGGGGAGCTGTTTTTT. The encoded protein is CASRNGGAGELFF. This rearrangement joins TRBV6-4 to TRBJ2-2; 8 bases agree with TRBD2. The CDR3 has 13 residues. V lost 9 bases and J lost 6; bases outside the gene matches: 6. Germline assignment: CDR1 MRHNA and CDR2 SNTAGT.

V gene TRBV5-4 combines with J gene TRBJ1-6; 9 positions agree with TRBD1. The CDR3 is 17 amino acids. The germline V gene encodes CDR1 SGHNT and CDR2 YYREEE (reference sequence). The V segment lost 4 bases and the J segment 9 bases; nucleotides outside the gene matches: 14. The CDR3 spells CASSEGQPGQGSSPLHF. CDR3 nucleotides: TGTGCCAGCAGCGAGGGGCAACCGGGACAGGGCTCTTCACCCCTCCACTTT. The full variable domain, rest sourced from reference TRBV5-4 and TRBJ1-6, is ETGVTQSPTHLIKTRGQQVTLRCSSQSGHNTVSWYQQALGQGPQFIFQYYREEENGRGNFPPRFSGLQFPNYSSELNVNALELDDSALYLCASSEGQPGQGSSPLHFGNGTRLTVT.

This clone was recorded once. V is TRBV9 and J is TRBJ1-3; TRBD1 agrees at 7 bases. After removal of 0 bases from V and 3 bases from J, the junction contained 0 bases not matched to a gene. Looked up from germline, CDR1 is SGDLS and CDR2 is YYNGEE. The CDR3 is 14 amino acids. CDR3 nucleotide sequence: TGTGCCAGCAGCGTAGGGGACAGTGGAAACACCATATATTTT. It is translated as CASSVGDSGNTIYF.

The rearrangement joins TRBV4-1 to TRBJ2-1; D not certain. Germline-derived CDR1 and CDR2 are MGHRA and YSYEKL. Trimming took off 0 bases at V and 9 bases at J, with 12 bases between the two ends. The CDR3 has 14 amino acids. CDR3 protein: CASSQEDTFGEQFF. In DNA form, the CDR3 reads TGCGCCAGCAGCCAAGAAGACACCTTTGGTGAGCAGTTCTTC.

The V and J genes are TRBV5-1 and TRBJ2-5; no firm D call. The germline CDR1 and CDR2 sequences are SGHRS and YFSETQ. The V end was cut by 4 bases, the J end by 4 bases, with 11 bases between. This CDR3 has 13 amino acids. The CDR3, as DNA: TGCGCCAGCAGCGTGGATTTGGGAGAGACCCAGTACTTC. This gives the protein CASSVDLGETQYF.

This clone occurred a few times. This chain joins TRBV2 and TRBJ1-1; D ambiguous. The V and J ends lost 7 bases and 0 bases respectively, with 3 bases between them. The CDR3 is 11 residues long. CDR1 and CDR2 from the germline V gene are SNHLY and FYNNEI. The CDR3 sequence is CASTLNTEAFF. The CDR3 DNA reads TGTGCCAGCACCTTGAACACTGAAGCTTTCTTT.

This sequence joins TRBV6-5 and TRBJ2-5; D gene unclear. Looked up from germline, CDR1 is MNHEY and CDR2 is SVGAGI. The CDR3 runs to 15 residues. Trimming stripped 0 bases from V and 9 bases from J, with 17 bases between. The CDR3 nucleotides are TGTGCCAGCAGTTACTCCGCTGACCCCTCCCAGGCCCAGTACTTC. It yields the protein CASSYSADPSQAQYF.

Concerning this clone: This clone may be a read error of a much larger clone one base away. V usage is TRBV28 and J usage is TRBJ1-1; no firm D call. CDR1 is MDHEN and CDR2 is SYDVKM in the germline V gene. CDR3 size: 17 residues. V was shortened by 1 base and J by 1 base, with 16 bases between the two germline ends. CDR3 nucleotides: TGTGCCAGCAGTTTATTGTCGCGGGTGGGTGGGAACACTGAAGCTTTCTTT. Its protein is CASSLLSRVGGNTEAFF.

The chain uses TRBV7-2 and TRBJ2-3; 9 bases map to TRBD2. The V gene's germline CDR1 is SGHTA and CDR2 FQGNSA. The CDR3 has 17 residues. The ends lost 6 bases at V and 5 bases at J; junction bases unmatched: 15. The CDR3 coding sequence is TGTGCCAGCAGAGAGTCGGGACTAGCATATTTCATAGATACGCAGTATTTT. Amino acids: CASRESGLAYFIDTQYF.

There are a few counts of this clone. This chain connects TRBV20-1 to TRBJ2-1; 11 bases are a match to TRBD2. This CDR3 has 11 residues. The V gene end was trimmed by 6 bases and the J gene end by 9 bases; junction bases not matched to a gene: 1. Germline V lookup: CDR1 DFQATT, CDR2 SNEGSKA (reference sequence). CDR3 bases: TGCAGTGCCCTAGCGGGAGGTGAGCAGTTCTTC. Encoded protein: CSALAGGEQFF.

This clone was seen repeatedly, ten times or more. This chain joins TRBV27 and TRBJ2-7, with TRBD2 identical over 7 bases. Germline lookup yields CDR1 MNHEY and CDR2 SMNVEV (reference sequence). V lost 6 bases, J lost 6 bases, and 14 bases stayed unmatched. This CDR3 has 15 amino acids. CDR3 sequence (DNA): TGTGCCAGCAGCCCCCTCGCCAGGGACTATTCCGAGCAGTACTTC. This codes for CASSPLARDYSEQYF.